This entry features one T cell receptor beta chain sequence. This record comes from a study of blood T cell repertoires in COVID-19. In the study overall: Whether acute or convalescent, the COVID-19 samples came from the United States, Italy and Spain.

The age range of participants was 18 to 89 years, with residence in about two dozen US areas. For recovered donors of Cohort 3, there were two negative PCRs, clearance, or symptom resolution. This CDR3 has 19 residues. Germline V lookup: CDR1 KGHSY, CDR2 FQNENV. The trim removed 1 base at V and 1 base at J, leaving 12 bases unmatched. How the authors handled the data: Amplification from reference gene primers served as the basis for estimated nucleated cell counts. TCRdb's table, derived via immunoSEQ multiplex PCR, lists solely in-frame clones and lacks some. V and J calls and clone size are those listed in that table; D and trimming were worked out from the DNA. The sample lists hundreds of thousands of clones, more than 80% seen once, with 1% in the top ten.

The receptor was derived from a man between 18 and 29 years old who had recovered from COVID-19. Sequencing used PBMCs or T cells enriched from blood (not recorded which). The chain links TRBV16 to TRBJ1-5; 8 bases line up with TRBD1. The CDR3 spells CASSQFETGAGVSNQPQHF. CDR3 bases: TGTGCCAGCAGCCAATTTGAGACAGGGGCCGGGGTAAGCAATCAGCCCCAGCATTTT.